This note documents a single T cell receptor beta chain sequence. This clonotype has more than one count but fewer than ten. The specificity of this receptor is unknown. Base qualities are not provided; no much larger clone lies one nucleotide away. Systemically healthy Caucasian individuals from Russia, approximately 39 in total and aged about 6 to 95 years, were included as donors. Roughly 9 milliliters of peripheral blood were drawn from each donor into EDTA-treated Vacutainer tubes. PBMCs were isolated by Ficoll-Paque density-gradient centrifugation, with at least 7 million obtained per sample. Trizol reagent was used to extract total RNA from the PBMCs, yielding at least 5 micrograms per sample. Naive CD45RAhigh/CD27high T cell percentages were measured by flow cytometry on a PBMC aliquot from every donor. The data were taken from a study of blood T cells in healthy people across ages (dated by TCRdb to between 2014 and 2017). Regarding the study in general: In model experiments, template switching captured about one uniquely barcoded TCR beta cDNA molecule for every two T cells. Age-related changes in TCR beta repertoire diversity were measured in the study by deep sequencing normalized with unique cDNA molecular identifiers. The donors were split into four age groups: young (average about 15 years), middle-aged (about 40), aged (over 55) and long-lived (approximately 80). Using the same blood draw, the study looked at two additional independent replicas of 1 million unique cDNA reads for two donors, one aged 18 to 30 and the other aged 80 or older.

Library generation was performed with 5' RACE. Sequenced using an Illumina HiSeq 2500. A second roughly 6 to 11 cycle PCR used a sample-barcoded 5' primer and a J-beta primer mix. Each TCR beta cDNA molecule received a unique molecular identifier from a template-switch 5' adaptor carrying 12 random nucleotides. Each sample yielded at least 3 million CDR3-containing paired-end reads. All of the RNA was converted into first-strand cDNA using the Mint cDNA synthesis kit, with a TRBC-specific oligonucleotide serving as the primer. All cDNA was treated with uracil-DNA glycosylase and then went through a first 18-cycle PCR with the universal primers M1SS and BC2_uni_R. Concerning the study's data processing: For normalization, 1 million high-quality reads, each with a distinct molecular identifier, were randomly selected from each sample. Instead of being binned into consensus sequences, reads that shared molecular identifiers were thrown out. MiTCR, with a Q25 quality threshold and the strictest error-elimination algorithm, was used for CDR3 identification, clonotype clustering and error correction. A nonparametric unseen species model using Euler transformation provided a lower-bound estimate of total TCR beta diversity. The public reads were reprocessed in TCRdb via fastp at Q25 and MiXCR, keeping in-frame beta chains. For every CDR3 protein sequence, its rows merge into one entry that carries the most common genes and DNA. The V and J calls, along with clone size, are taken from TCRdb and not from the paper's own processing. The sample contains 700,000 to 900,000 distinct CDR3 sequences, roughly 24% of them found a single time. 2.5% to 3.5% of the sample is taken by the ten largest.

The CDR3 sequence holds 15 residues, the cysteine and phenylalanine included. The retained sequence is limited to the CDR3, 45 bases, with the frame set at the first base. From a lookup of the germline V gene (reference sequence), CDR1 and CDR2 are DFQATT and SNEGSKA. Relative to germline, V is missing 5 bases and J is missing 3 bases, with 9 bases of the junction outside any gene match. Overall results and qualifications from the work: Compared with the aged group, the long-lived group had more naive CD4+ T cells, fewer expanded clones and increased TCR diversity, suggesting age selection. Because profiling used bulk unsorted PBMCs, naive and antigen-experienced compartments could not be compared conclusively. Observed TCR beta diversity per million T cells fell roughly linearly with age, and a significant reduction was already apparent by age approximately 40. Donor CMV infection status was unknown, potentially confounding age-related changes in expanded clonotypes. The percentage of naive T cells measured by flow cytometry correlated strongly with observed TCR beta diversity. Estimates of total diversity based on one million sequenced T cells were regarded as lower bounds and as underestimates.

The same specimen was also included in a second study, on T cells of mothers and their children. As the second paper documents: Nine systemically healthy Caucasian individuals served as donors, namely three mothers together with their six children. cDNA synthesis used all of the extracted RNA, with roughly 1.5 ug of RNA in each 15 ul reaction. In the second PCR, the M1S primer added sample barcodes and 2-4 random nucleotides. Each mother yielded over 9.5 million TCR beta CDR3 reads and each child 2.5 million to 3 million reads. Thymic selection similarly shapes TCR recombination output in related and unrelated pairs, with minor effect from inherited differences. Related mother-child pairs always showed normalized repertoire overlap that was slightly higher than in unrelated mother-child pairs, though the difference was never significant. Persistent microchimeric T cell clones were not detected, at a sensitivity of about 100 clones per million clonotypes. To look for features that set related mother-child pairs apart from unrelated individuals, the researchers ran deep NGS to compare the TCR beta repertoires of mothers and children. On average, the children were 11 +/- 4 years old, while the mothers were 40 +/- 4 years old. After adapter ligation with NEBNext reagents, the libraries were sequenced on Illumina HiSeq 2000 with 100+100 nt paired-end reads. To avoid cross-contamination, the mother libraries and the child libraries were prepared a month apart and sequenced in separate runs. For each donor, between roughly 500,000 and 2,300,000 distinct TCR beta clonotypes were identified. Naive TCR beta clonotypes were estimated from low-frequency clonotypes matched to each donor's FACS-determined naive share, without sorting.

The sample taken for sequencing was blood. The chain uses TRBV20-1 and TRBJ1-4, and TRBD1 matches 7 of the central bases. The clonotype comes from a boy aged 5-17 years in good health. The sequence in DNA is TGCAGTGCTTCCGGGACAGTTCAGGCTAATGAAAAACTGTTTTTT. Protein translation: CSASGTVQANEKLFF.